This record concerns one T cell receptor (beta chain) sequence. From germline, CDR1 is SQVTM and CDR2 ANQGSEA. The V segment lost 6 bases and the J segment 4 bases; nucleotides outside the gene matches: 7. CDR3 length: 13 residues. The data belong to a study of blood T cell repertoires in COVID-19. TCRdb keeps only in-frame clones here, not all; method: immunoSEQ multiplex PCR. The sample records roughly 500,000 clones, roughly 88% being singletons. Sequences were obtained from PBMCs or T cells enriched from blood (not recorded which). The clonotype originates from a woman aged 40-49 years who had recovered from COVID-19. The V gene is TRBV29-1, the J gene TRBJ2-5; the match to TRBD2 covers 8 bases. The CDR3 DNA follows: TGCAGCGTAGCGGGAGTTTTACCAGAGACCCAGTACTTC. It specifies CSVAGVLPETQYF.